Below, one T cell receptor (beta chain) is given with its context. This clone was counted only a few times. Its cognate antigen has yet to be identified. The input lacks base qualities; no much larger clone sits a single base away. Library prep was done by the immunoSEQ multiplex PCR assay. A mixture of 60 forward primers for TCR Vbeta segments and 13 reverse primers for TCR Jbeta segments was used in the multiplex PCR. A multiplex PCR assay on genomic DNA amplified the CDR3 region of rearranged TCR beta genes. On the Illumina HiSeq System, the amplified TCR beta libraries were sequenced as 87-base-pair reads. Under the source paper's analysis protocol: A later analysis tallied some 79 million unique TCR beta chains across the 700 or so repertoires, and 10 million to 11 million of those chains were shared by two or more donors. A nearest-neighbor algorithm error-corrected the raw reads and collapsed the reads into unique sequences, merging closely related sequences to remove PCR and sequencing errors. Alignment of CDR3 sequences to IMGT reference sequences was used to assign V, D and J gene segments. For a sequence to be retained, a match of at least six nucleotides was required to both a V gene segment and a J gene segment. A rearrangement counted as productive if the CDR3 had no stop codons and remained in frame with V and J, and every other rearrangement counted as non-productive. CDR3 was defined according to IMGT convention as the region running from the second conserved V-encoded cysteine to the conserved J-encoded phenylalanine. In an earlier analysis of more than 550 of the donors, sequences lacking an unambiguous match to a single V gene segment were excluded. An earlier analysis of around 600 of the donors classified V segments as functional when productive rearrangements were above 56.7% and as segregating when the standard deviation between donors was above 5%. A statistical classification framework was built to diagnose cytomegalovirus status from the catalog of TCR beta chain sequences. V and J gene assignment, in a later analysis, came from comparing TCR nucleotide sequences with IMGT/GENE-DB human TR gene sequences. The TCRdist pipeline was used in a later analysis to assign CDR3 sequences and most-parsimonious VDJ recombination scenarios. In a later analysis, every TCR beta chain was defined by the combination of its CDR3 amino acid sequence and its V-gene family, and reads without a unique V-gene family were dropped. A later analysis removed 592 highly shared, low-generation-probability nucleotide sequences to deal with suspected cross-contamination and a sequencing artifact. In a later analysis, a clonal expansion index was calculated for each public chain from normalized within-repertoire ranks of inferred template counts. Generation probabilities in a later analysis came from a VDJ recombination model fitted to out-of-frame rearrangements, and those results were checked against IGoR. In a later analysis, hypergeometric tests were used to score TCR-TCR, TCR-HLA and TCR-CMV co-occurrence, with a repertoire-size bias correction applied to TCR pairs. False discovery rates were estimated in a later analysis by permuting HLA or CMV assignments 20 times. In a later analysis, co-occurring TCRs were grouped using DBSCAN, with TCRdist sequence similarity added in when clustering inside HLA-allele-positive subsets. For co-occurrence clustering, repertoires with fewer than 30,000 or more than 120,000 public chains were excluded, along with a handful of repertoires with anomalous nucleotide sharing. The clones in this table, taken by TCRdb from immuneACCESS, are in-frame only. Not every clone is retained; where verified, under half of the shortfall comes from an unresolved V gene, and the cause of the rest is unknown. The V and J calls and clone size were taken over from that table, and D and trimming were inferred from the DNA. For this sample the table gives 150,000 or so clones, of which around 78% were detected only once. The ten largest clones take up under 2% of the sample.

This entry belongs to a study of cytomegalovirus exposure and HLA in healthy donors (dated by TCRdb to the late 2010s). About the investigation overall: An earlier analysis of some 620 of the donors reported approximately 260 Gb of sequence data and around 100 million unique TCR beta sequences obtained from approximately 180 million T cells. An early release that covered 640 HLA-typed donors contained around 300 gigabases of sequencing data and tens of millions of unique TCR sequences. Among the roughly 400 genotyped donors, about 85% belonged to the genetic ancestry cluster associated with self-reported Caucasian donors. The study aimed to test whether signatures of past pathogen exposure could be identified by cataloging public T cell receptors. The study used immunosequencing to profile the T cell repertoires of 670 or so subjects and linked those repertoires to cytomegalovirus serostatus. Besides the first cohort of about 730 subjects, a separate validation cohort made up of about 120 different subjects was used. To predict cytomegalovirus infection status, the study combined high-throughput TCR immunosequencing, statistical association of individual TCRs with disease status, and machine learning. A later analysis re-analyzed previously published TCR beta repertoires from several hundred donors and added high-resolution HLA genotyping to study TCR occurrence patterns. The later analysis used no new phenotypic data to find candidate immune exposures, relying instead on TCR beta sequences and their occurrence across donors. An earlier analysis of several hundred of the donors applied high-throughput TCR beta sequencing to assess whether each TCR beta V gene segment acted as functional or pseudogenic. Alongside the repertoire data, information on donor age, sex, ethnicity and CMV serostatus was compiled. A later genetic analysis took genome-wide SNP genotypes for about 55% of the 666 donors and used that subset as a discovery cohort. All discovery cohort repertoires had been generated using a single sequencing platform. Class I and class II HLA loci were covered by the typing at four-digit resolution. The number of typed donors differed by locus: about 620-630 for A, B, C, DRB1 and DQB1; approximately 520 for DQA1; roughly 600 for DPA1; and around 450 for DPB1. A handful of DR-DQ haplotypes were handled as single units for association and clustering because linkage in the cohort was strong. Among around 400 genotyped donors of the cohort, an average of about 220,000 unique TCR beta nucleotide sequences was sequenced per donor, of which about 18% were non-productive.

What the work shows at the level of the full study, not this receptor alone: Broadly in line with IMGT annotations, most TCR beta V segments showed up in productive rearrangements about 87% or about 30% of the time in an earlier analysis of approximately 600 of the donors. While some public TCRs were present in many individuals, most TCR sequences turned up only very rarely across donors. Correlated functional status among segregating V segments might be attributable to linkage disequilibrium, but an unknown experimental factor could not be ruled out. In vitro tests confirmed that a few of the cytomegalovirus-associated TCR beta chains recognize cytomegalovirus antigens. Most CMV-associated TCR beta chains appeared to be HLA-restricted in a later analysis, and the HLA associations seemed to be driven largely by CMV exposure. A later genetic analysis reported fewer N-insertions in productive TCRs among donors in an Asian-associated ancestry cluster than the roughly 700-donor mean. The 87-base-pair reads could not distinguish some IMGT-functional V segments, including TRBV6-2 and TRBV6-3, so those segments were excluded. In this cohort, only TCR beta chains were sequenced, and detectable features were limited by the absence of alpha or paired-chain data. The presence/absence analyses assumed that sequencing depth was roughly uniform across donors, and that assumption may not be true. Compared with equally common non-associated chains, HLA-associated TCR beta chains in a later analysis were more clonally expanded and had lower generation probabilities. A later genetic analysis associated a missense DCLRE1C variant with V-gene and J-gene trimming of TCR beta chains, and an independent cohort replicated the association. Several of the top co-occurrence clusters appeared to be linked to parvovirus B19, influenza, CMV and Epstein-Barr virus, according to a later analysis. The study gave a list of 150 to 200 TCR beta chains associated with cytomegalovirus. Immune exposure information for the cohort was limited to CMV serostatus. Cytomegalovirus status was reported to be diagnosed by the classifier with high specificity and sensitivity in both the original and validation cohorts. The authors suggested that the approach could potentially be extended to other disease states and immunological phenotypes. Because HLA typing was unavailable for some donors at each locus, only the typed subset was used in association tests. The sequencing pipeline was judged likely to have produced a cluster of highly shared sequence variants as a technical artifact. Because counts were too low, approximately 18 rarely observed V segments, including chromosome 9 orphons, were excluded from the earlier analysis of roughly 580 of the donors. A further reported finding was that TCR beta sequences accurately predicted the HLA-A and HLA-B alleles for most subjects in the first cohort. In a later analysis, 15,000 to 20,000 TCR beta sequences were associated with specific HLA alleles at a false discovery rate of 0.05. When HLA alleles, especially DR and DQ, strongly co-occurred, attributing TCR associations to individual alleles was difficult. In a later analysis, the rate of TCR association differed among HLA loci, with DRB1 alleles having the most associated TCRs and HLA-C alleles having the fewest.

The cohort comprised around 700 healthy bone marrow donors. At the time of sampling, all cohort members were nominally healthy, though unrecorded immune exposures were likely present. The donor was CMV seronegative and belonged to the group of 320 or so seronegative cohort members. Every donor gave a peripheral blood sample, and the peripheral blood mononuclear cells from that sample were used for TCR beta sequencing. The Qiagen DNeasy Blood Extraction Kit was used to extract genomic DNA from the blood cell samples. V loses 5 bases at its end and J loses 6 bases; junction bases beyond the gene matches: 12. The germline V gene specifies SGHTA as CDR1 and FQGNSA as CDR2. Measured from the cysteine to the phenylalanine, the CDR3 is 15 residues long. The only DNA kept is the CDR3, 45 bases in frame from the first base.

The receptor was isolated from a woman in her late teens or twenties in good health and CMV-seronegative. Specimen: PBMCs. The rearranged chain carries TRBV7-2 and TRBJ1-1; the junction holds 7 bases that match TRBD1. The nucleotide sequence reads TGTGCCAGCAGCGCACAGGGGTTACAAATTTCTGAAGCTTTCTTT. Its protein reads: CASSAQGLQISEAFF.